What follows are 27 T cell receptor beta chains derived from one specimen sequenced in a study of blood T cell repertoires in COVID-19. Here immunoSEQ multiplex PCR was the method, and the copy in TCRdb shows in-frame clones only, minus some. The data hold hundreds of thousands of clones, with about nine tenths observed a single time. Sequenced: PBMCs or T cells enriched from blood (not recorded which). These TCRs come from a middle-aged woman with acute COVID-19.

The chain has TRBV4-1 and TRBJ1-5; D ambiguous. The V end lost 3 bases, the J end lost 7 bases, and 13 bases lay between the germline ends. The CDR3 has 14 residues. Germline assignment: CDR1 MGHRA and CDR2 YSYEKL. The DNA for the CDR3 is TGCGCCAGCAGCCATCAAACGGGAGGCCAGCCCCAGCATTTT. Translated: CASSHQTGGQPQHF.

A few counts support this clone. The chain joins TRBV24-1 to TRBJ2-3, with 10 nucleotides matching TRBD2. The J segment lost 0 bases and the V segment lost 4 bases, leaving 3 bases of the junction unmatched. CDR3 length: 16 amino acids. Germline V gene lookup returns CDR1 KGHDR and CDR2 SFDVKD. The CDR3 region has the DNA TGTGCCACCAGTGACCCGGGACTAGCGAGCACAGATACGCAGTATTTT. Translation gives CATSDPGLASTDTQYF.

The chain couples TRBV5-4 to TRBJ1-2; 9 bases are a match to TRBD1. The CDR3 has 11 amino acids. Germline V lookup: CDR1 SGHNT, CDR2 YYREEE (reference sequence). Trimming took 7 bases from V and 7 from J; bases not matched to a gene: 2. The DNA of the CDR3 is TGTGCCAGCCGGGACAGGGCTGGCTACACCTTC. Translated, it gives CASRDRAGYTF. Drawing the rest from reference TRBV5-4 and TRBJ1-2, the complete variable domain is ETGVTQSPTHLIKTRGQQVTLRCSSQSGHNTVSWYQQALGQGPQFIFQYYREEENGRGNFPPRFSGLQFPNYSSELNVNALELDDSALYLCASRDRAGYTFGSGTRLTVV.

V is TRBV2 and J is TRBJ1-6; maybe TRBD1 (6 bases). This CDR3 region has 14 residues. Germline V gene sequence: CDR1 SNHLY, CDR2 FYNNEI. Trimming took 6 bases from V and 8 from J, leaving 14 bases between them. The DNA of the CDR3 is TGTGCCAGCAGGGTAGGACAGCCTTATTCACCCCTCCACTTT. Translating gives CASRVGQPYSPLHF.

This sequence joins TRBV18 and TRBJ1-1, with TRBD1 identical over 9 bases. Germline CDR1 and CDR2: KGHSH and LQKENI. The CDR3 contains 17 residues. V dropped 2 bases and J dropped 3; count of bases not matched to a gene: 10. CDR3 loop: CASSPMLLGDRDTEAFF. CDR3 DNA: TGTGCCAGCTCACCAATGTTGTTAGGGGACAGGGACACTGAAGCTTTCTTT.

CDR3 DNA sequence: TGCGCCAGCACAACTAGCGACTACAATGAGCAGTTCTTC. It is translated as CASTTSDYNEQFF. The V gene is TRBV10-2, the J gene TRBJ2-1; TRBD2 aligns across 7 bases. The CDR3 totals 13 residues. The V and J ends lost 7 bases and 3 bases, in that order; junction bases with no gene match: 3. CDR1 and CDR2 (germline): WSHSY, SAAADI.

The chain couples TRBV5-6 to TRBJ1-1; no firm D call. The CDR3 has 13 amino acids. Trimming stripped 1 base from V and 4 bases from J, with 8 bases between. From germline, CDR1 is SGHDT and CDR2 YYEEEE. Written as DNA, the CDR3 is TGTGCCAGCAGCTTGACGGGAAGCACTGAAGCTTTCTTT. This sequence encodes CASSLTGSTEAFF. Variable domain in full (rest from reference TRBV5-6 and TRBJ1-1): DAGVTQSPTHLIKTRGQQVTLRCSPKSGHDTVSWYQQALGQGPQFIFQYYEEEERQRGNFPDRFSGHQFPNYSSELNVNALLLGDSALYLCASSLTGSTEAFFGQGTRLTVV.

The J gene is TRBJ1-5, the V gene TRBV5-1, with a tentative D call TRBD1 (6 bases). Germline CDR1 reads SGHRS; CDR2 reads YFSETQ. Trimming took 4 bases from V and 7 from J, leaving 15 bases between them. This CDR3 spans 14 amino acids. Here the CDR3 reads CASSPSPGEQPQHF. Written as DNA, the CDR3 is TGCGCCAGCAGCCCCAGTCCAGGGGAGCAGCCCCAGCATTTT.

J is TRBJ1-2 and V is TRBV9, with unresolved D. The CDR3 has 16 amino acids. V lost 1 base and J 1 base, leaving 14 bases between the germline ends. The V gene's germline CDR1 is SGDLS and CDR2 YYNGEE. The CDR3 spells CASSVSGGRNNYGYTF. The DNA for the CDR3 is TGTGCCAGCAGCGTATCGGGAGGACGGAATAACTATGGCTACACCTTC.

The chain employs TRBV19 and TRBJ2-6, with D unresolved. Trimming pared 3 bases from V and 0 bases from J, leaving 6 bases between. CDR1 LNHDA and CDR2 SQIVND come from the germline V gene (reference sequence). The CDR3 spans 15 residues. CDR3 amino acids: CASSILYSGANVLTF. The CDR3 coding sequence is TGTGCCAGTAGTATCTTATACTCTGGGGCCAACGTCCTGACTTTC. The full variable domain, completed using reference TRBV19 and TRBJ2-6, is DGGITQSPKYLFRKEGQNVTLSCEQNLNHDAMYWYRQDPGQGLRLIYYSQIVNDFQKGDIAEGYSVSREKKESFPLTVTSAQKNPTAFYLCASSILYSGANVLTFGAGSRLTVL.

The chain employs TRBV6-2 or TRBV6-3 and TRBJ2-5, with TRBD1 as a possible D gene (5 bases). With 5 bases removed from V and 5 bases from J, the gap between germline ends came to 15 bases. Germline V gene lookup returns CDR1 MNHEY and CDR2 SVGEGT. The CDR3 has 14 residues. CDR3 sequence (DNA): TGTGCCAGCAGTCCCAGGGCGTTGGGGGAGACCCAGTACTTC. Amino acids: CASSPRALGETQYF.

J is TRBJ1-6 and V is TRBV14, with unresolved D. Trimming took 4 bases from V and 3 from J, leaving 13 bases between them. Looked up from germline, CDR1 is SGHDN and CDR2 is FVKESK. This CDR3 contains 16 residues. DNA for the CDR3: TGTGCCAGCAGCCTCCATTGGGAGGACTATAATTCACCCCTCCACTTT. Amino acids: CASSLHWEDYNSPLHF.

This chain's CDR3 is CSVGGGGWYQETQYF. The DNA for the CDR3 is TGCAGCGTTGGCGGGGGGGGTTGGTACCAAGAGACCCAGTACTTC. This chain joins TRBV29-1 and TRBJ2-5; 9 nucleotides agree with TRBD2. The V gene's germline CDR1 is SQVTM and CDR2 ANQGSEA. The CDR3 loop spans 15 amino acids. V trimming: 4 bases; J trimming: 0 bases; junction bases outside the gene matches: 6.

The rearrangement uses TRBV28 and TRBJ1-4, with 11 bases fitting TRBD1. The CDR3 is 17 amino acids. Losses at the gene ends were 9 bases for V and 2 bases for J; bases not matched to a gene: 11. Germline CDR1 reads MDHEN; CDR2 reads SYDVKM. The CDR3: CASGQGAFAFTNEKLFF. CDR3 in DNA: TGTGCCAGTGGACAGGGGGCTTTCGCTTTCACTAATGAAAAACTGTTTTTT.

V and J are TRBV7-9 and TRBJ1-3, with D possibly matching TRBD1 (5 bases). CDR1 SEHNR and CDR2 FQNEAQ come from the germline V gene (reference sequence). V lost 5 bases and J 2 bases, leaving 7 bases between the germline ends. The length of the CDR3 is 13 residues. The CDR3 here is CASSQGAGNTIYF. The DNA of the CDR3 is TGTGCCAGCAGCCAAGGGGCTGGAAACACCATATATTTT.

The CDR3 reads CASSLQRDRGSEQYF. DNA of the CDR3: TGTGCCAGCAGTTTACAGCGGGACAGGGGTTCCGAGCAGTACTTC. The chain combines TRBV25-1 with TRBJ2-7; TRBD1 agrees at 10 bases. The CDR3 length is 15 residues. The germline CDR1 and CDR2 sequences are MGHDK and SYGVNS. Trimming at V came to 5 bases and at J to 6 bases, leaving 10 bases not matched to a gene.

This chain links TRBV6-4 with TRBJ1-1, with TRBD1 matching over 7 bases. The CDR3 is 13 residues long. Germline V lookup: CDR1 MRHNA, CDR2 SNTAGT. After removal of 7 bases from V and 1 base from J, the junction contained 3 bases not matched to a gene. The CDR3, as DNA: TGTGCCAGCATGGGACAGAGGAACACTGAAGCTTTCTTT. It codes for CASMGQRNTEAFF.

The J gene is TRBJ2-3, the V gene TRBV7-3; D remains unclear. Germline lookup yields CDR1 SGHTA and CDR2 FQGTGA. Trimming stripped 1 base from V and 2 bases from J, with 13 bases between. This CDR3 is 16 amino acids long. The CDR3 nucleotides are TGTGCCAGCAGCTTAATGGGTTGGGCTAACACAGATACGCAGTATTTT. This encodes CASSLMGWANTDTQYF. Full variable domain (remainder filled in from reference TRBV7-3 and TRBJ2-3): GAGVSQTPSNKVTEKGKYVELRCDPISGHTALYWYRQSLGQGPEFLIYFQGTGAADDSGLPNDRFFAVRPEGSVSTLKIQRTERGDSAVYLCASSLMGWANTDTQYFGPGTRLTVL.

The rearrangement links TRBV27 to TRBJ1-1; D possibly corresponds to TRBD1 (5 bases). V was cut by 7 bases and J by 2 bases, with 14 bases left in between. The CDR3 spans 14 residues. Germline V gene sequence: CDR1 MNHEY, CDR2 SMNVEV (reference sequence). Written as DNA, the CDR3 is TGTGCCAGCATGTTTGGGGGGTTAAACACTGAAGCTTTCTTT. Translated: CASMFGGLNTEAFF.

The chain joins TRBV5-1 to TRBJ1-4; D perhaps matches TRBD1 (5 bases). Trimming removed 2 bases at V and 0 bases at J, with 8 bases between. Per germline, CDR1 SGHRS and CDR2 YFSETQ. The CDR3 contains 15 residues. CDR3 residues: CASSFGTATNEKLFF. Here the CDR3 DNA reads TGCGCCAGCAGCTTCGGGACTGCAACTAATGAAAAACTGTTTTTT.

The chain joins TRBV18 to TRBJ2-7, with a possible D match to TRBD2 (5 bases). This CDR3 is built from 11 residues. V was clipped by 5 bases and J by 4 bases, with 6 bases between them. Looked up from germline, CDR1 is KGHSH and CDR2 is LQKENI. CDR3 nucleotides: TGTGCCAGCTCAAGGGAGTACGAGCAGTACTTC. Amino acid sequence: CASSREYEQYF.

The V gene is TRBV18, the J gene TRBJ1-1; 8 bases agree with TRBD1. Germline V gives CDR1 KGHSH, CDR2 LQKENI. Trimming at V came to 5 bases and at J to 5 bases, leaving 4 bases not matched to a gene. This CDR3 spans 13 amino acids. The CDR3 nucleotides read TGTGCCAGCTCATCTACAGGGGGGACTGAAGCTTTCTTT. The encoded protein is CASSSTGGTEAFF.

The J gene is TRBJ1-4, the V gene TRBV7-8; 8 bases fit TRBD1. Germline V gene lookup returns CDR1 SGHVS and CDR2 FQNEAQ. V was clipped by 3 bases and J by 5 bases; unmatched bases: 5. The length of the CDR3 is 15 residues. CDR3 DNA: TGTGCCAGCAGCTTCGCAGGGGGCAGGAATGAAAAACTGTTTTTT. Translated, it gives CASSFAGGRNEKLFF.

This clone was counted a few times. J is TRBJ1-5 and V is TRBV4-1, with a tentative D call TRBD1 (5 bases). Germline V gives CDR1 MGHRA, CDR2 YSYEKL. V lost 3 bases, J lost 7 bases, and 19 bases lay in between. The CDR3 is made up of 16 amino acids. CDR3 region: CASSHPSRGRGQPQHF. CDR3 sequence (DNA): TGCGCCAGCAGCCACCCCTCGCGGGGTCGGGGCCAGCCCCAGCATTTT.

With respect to this clone: Mismatch with germline at one junction end may stem from a read error. The gene calls are TRBV28 and TRBJ2-3; tentative D call: TRBD1 (5 bases). CDR1 is MDHEN, CDR2 SYDVKM, per germline. The CDR3 contains 14 residues. CDR3 DNA sequence: TGCGCGGAATCCACAGGCAGACGCACAGATACGCAGTATTTT. This sequence encodes CAESTGRRTDTQYF.

The CDR3: CASSLIEPYGYTF. The DNA for the CDR3 is TGTGCCAGCAGCTTGATAGAACCCTATGGCTACACCTTC. The V and J genes are TRBV7-2 and TRBJ1-2; the D is unclear. The CDR3 covers 13 residues. CDR1 is SGHTA, CDR2 FQGNSA, per germline. Trimming shortened V by 3 bases and J by 4 bases, and 9 bases separated the two germline ends.

The gene calls are TRBV28 and TRBJ1-4; tentative D call: TRBD1 (5 bases). The V gene lost 3 bases and the J gene lost 8 bases, with 13 bases spanning the gap. Germline assignment: CDR1 MDHEN and CDR2 SYDVKM. The CDR3 sequence is 14 residues long. This CDR3 reads CASSLGGKEEKLFF. CDR3 DNA sequence: TGTGCCAGCAGTTTGGGGGGGAAGGAGGAAAAACTGTTTTTT. Full variable domain (outside the CDR3, taken from reference TRBV28 and TRBJ1-4): DVKVTQSSRYLVKRTGEKVFLECVQDMDHENMFWYRQDPGLGLRLIYFSYDVKMKEKGDIPEGYSVSREKKERFSLILESASTNQTSMYLCASSLGGKEEKLFFGSGTQLSVL.